This T cell receptor (beta chain) was sequenced in a study of monozygotic twins with inflammatory bowel disease. TCRdb reprocessed the 5' RACE reads and reports one entry per CDR3 protein, with no DNA. In total, the table holds about 330,000 distinct CDR3 sequences. CDR1 is LGHNA and CDR2 is YNFKEQ in the germline V gene. The CDR3 has 16 amino acids. The rearrangement uses TRBV4-2 and TRBJ2-3. Sample: blood. This sequence originates from a human donor with ulcerative colitis or Crohn's disease, or a healthy co-twin of an affected twin (not recorded which). The CDR3 protein is CASSQDPAASTDTQYF.